What follows describes a single T cell receptor beta chain. Recruitment covered about two dozen US areas and drew participants whose ages spanned roughly 18 to 95 years. Each participant's cohort was designated according to participant-reported clinical history. This record comes from a study of blood T cell repertoires in COVID-19. Study context: Collection of acute and convalescent COVID-19 samples took place in the United States, Italy and Spain.

How the authors handled the data: Quantification of nucleated cells was approximated via reference gene primer amplification. TCRdb keeps only in-frame clones here, not all; method: immunoSEQ multiplex PCR. That table furnishes V, J and clone size, whereas the DNA furnished D and trimming. The sample has some 190,000 clones; approximately 85% are singletons. Input material: PBMCs or T cells enriched from blood (not recorded which). The TCR sequence derives from a man aged 40-49 years with acute COVID-19.

The CDR3 DNA reads TGTGCCAGCACACCAGGGGGTGGAGAGACCCAGTACTTC. The encoded protein is CASTPGGGETQYF. The chain couples TRBV28 to TRBJ2-5; TRBD1 matches at 7 bases. After removal of 7 bases from V and 4 bases from J, the junction contained 6 bases not matched to a gene. Per the germline V gene, CDR1 is MDHEN and CDR2 is SYDVKM. The CDR3 totals 13 residues. The complete variable domain, with remaining parts taken from reference TRBV28 and TRBJ2-5, reads DVKVTQSSRYLVKRTGEKVFLECVQDMDHENMFWYRQDPGLGLRLIYFSYDVKMKEKGDIPEGYSVSREKKERFSLILESASTNQTSMYLCASTPGGGETQYFGPGTRLLVL.